Listed below are T cell receptor beta chains from one sample, sequenced in a study of CD8 T cells in ankylosing spondylitis. MiXCR, run by TCRdb on the 5' RACE reads, gives a single entry per CDR3 protein. The sample lists hundreds of thousands of distinct CDR3 sequences, about 10% occurring once. Sequencing was carried out using blood, either unsorted or a sorted T cell fraction (not recorded which). Source of these receptors: a male donor with ankylosing spondylitis. Both conserved end residues are part of each CDR3. A D gene is named only where the DNA matches it firmly. Only some rows state a clone size, as once, few, many or a class for expanded clones.

>TRBV20-1|TRBJ1-2|NA|few
TGCAGTGCACCCGGGACACATAACTATGGCTACACCTTC
CSAPGTHNYGYTF
>TRBV24-1|TRBJ1-2|NA|few
TGTGCCACCAGTGATCCGGGGAACAGTTTCTATGGCTACACCTTC
CATSDPGNSFYGYTF
>TRBV20-1|TRBJ2-7|NA|NA
TGCAGTGCTCGTACAACTCGAAAGGGATACGAGCAGTACTTC
CSARTTRKGYEQYF
>TRBV21-1|TRBJ2-7|NA|NA
TGTGCCAGCAGCAAAGTTCACGAGCAGTACTTC
CASSKVHEQYF
>TRBV4-2|TRBJ2-4|NA|few
TGTGCCAGCAGCCAAGATGCACCCGGCATTCAGTACTTC
CASSQDAPGIQYF
>TRBV18|TRBJ2-7|NA|NA
TGTGCCAGCTCACCAGGAAATCCCGAGCAGTACTTC
CASSPGNPEQYF
>TRBV28|TRBJ1-2|TRBD1|NA
TGTGCCAGCAGGCCCCCCGGGACAGGGGGCGCGTATGGCTACACCTTC
CASRPPGTGGAYGYTF
>TRBV18|TRBJ1-5|NA|few
TGTGCCAGCTGTGACAGACCAAATCAGCCCCAGCATTTT
CASCDRPNQPQHF
>TRBV12-5|TRBJ2-1|TRBD2|NA
TGTGCTAGTGAACTAGCGGGGAGGAATGAGCAGTTCTTC
CASELAGRNEQFF
>TRBV20-1|TRBJ1-2|NA|NA
TGCAGTGCTAGAGATCGGGGGACGGAGGTTGGCTACACCTTC
CSARDRGTEVGYTF
>TRBV4-3|TRBJ1-1|TRBD1|few
TGCGCCAGCAGCCGAGACAGGGGGTTCCCTGGGGAAGCTTTCTTT
CASSRDRGFPGEAFF
>TRBV5-5|TRBJ1-5|TRBD1|NA
TGTGCCAGCAGCTGGACGGGACAGGGAGGTACCCAGCATTTT
CASSWTGQGGTQHF
>TRBV2|TRBJ1-6|NA|NA
TGTGCCAGCAACGCAGCGGAGAATTCACCCCTCCACTTT
CASNAAENSPLHF
>TRBV29-1|TRBJ2-1|NA|NA
TGCAGCGTTGGGAAAGGGCGGGACAGCCTTTACAATGAGCAGTTCTTC
CSVGKGRDSLYNEQFF
>TRBV20-1|TRBJ2-5|NA|few
TGCAGTGCGACGGCCCTGGGGGGTACCCAAGAGACCCAGTACTTC
CSATALGGTQETQYF
>TRBV4-1|TRBJ1-2|TRBD1|many
TGCGCCAGCAGCGAATACCGCTTAGGGACAGACGTCGATGGCTACACCTTC
CASSEYRLGTDVDGYTF
>TRBV12-3/TRBV12-4|TRBJ1-3|NA|many
TGTGCCAGCAGTTTCGGTGCAAACACCATATATTTT
CASSFGANTIYF
>TRBV12-3/TRBV12-4|TRBJ2-3|TRBD1|NA
TGTGCCAGCAACGACAGGGCGCCAGATACGCAGTATTTT
CASNDRAPDTQYF
>TRBV20-1|TRBJ1-5|TRBD1|many
TGCAGTGTGAGACAGGGAGACAGTGATCAGCCCCAGCATTTT
CSVRQGDSDQPQHF
>TRBV20-1|TRBJ1-1|TRBD1|NA
TGCAGTGCTCAGTCAGACAGGGACGCTGAAGCTTTCTTT
CSAQSDRDAEAFF
>TRBV20-1|TRBJ1-1|NA|many
TGCAGTGCTAGTCTCGGGAACACTGAAGCTTTCTTT
CSASLGNTEAFF
>TRBV28|TRBJ2-7|NA|few
TGTGCCAGCAGTGGGGACGACACCTACGAGCAGTACTTC
CASSGDDTYEQYF
>TRBV10-1|TRBJ2-3|NA|NA
TGCGCCAGCACCGAAAGTGGAACAGATACGCAGTATTTT
CASTESGTDTQYF
>TRBV5-5|TRBJ2-3|TRBD2|NA
TGTGCCAGCAGCTGGACTAGTGTTAGGGATACGCAGTATTTT
CASSWTSVRDTQYF
>TRBV12-3/TRBV12-4|TRBJ2-7|TRBD1|once
TGTGCCAGCAGTTTAAGACAGGGAGAAACCTACGAGCAGTACTTC
CASSLRQGETYEQYF
>TRBV3-1|TRBJ1-2|TRBD1|NA
TGTGCCAGCAGCCAAAGTAACAGGGGCAGCTATGGCTACACCTTC
CASSQSNRGSYGYTF
>TRBV20-1|TRBJ2-3|NA|few
TGCAGTGCTCCCAGGTTTACTAGCACAGATACGCAGTATTTT
CSAPRFTSTDTQYF
>TRBV20-1|TRBJ2-5|TRBD2|many
TGCAGTGCTGGACTAGCGGGAGTAAGGGAGACCCAGTACTTC
CSAGLAGVRETQYF
>TRBV29-1|TRBJ1-2|NA|NA
TGCAGCGTTGAACGGGCCGACTATGGCTACACCTTC
CSVERADYGYTF
>TRBV20-1|TRBJ2-3|TRBD2|many
TGCAGCCCAGCGGGGATAATCACAGATACGCAGTATTTT
CSPAGIITDTQYF
>TRBV21-1|TRBJ2-1|NA|NA
TGTGCCAGCAGCGCATCGGACGTAGACAATGAGCAGTTCTTC
CASSASDVDNEQFF
>TRBV20-1|TRBJ2-5|NA|many
TGCAGTGCTAGATTCAGGGGCCAAGAGACCCAGTACTTC
CSARFRGQETQYF
>TRBV10-3|TRBJ1-2|NA|NA
TGTGCCATCAGTGAGTCGAGAGGACAGTCGGGCTATGGCTACACCTTC
CAISESRGQSGYGYTF
>TRBV4-3|TRBJ2-3|TRBD1|NA
TGCGCCAGCAGCCAAGAACCCTTCGTAGACAGGGGAGATACGCAGTATTTT
CASSQEPFVDRGDTQYF
>TRBV29-1|TRBJ2-3|NA|few
TGCAGCGTCTCCCCCCCGCCCCGGCCAGATACGCAGTATTTT
CSVSPPPRPDTQYF
>TRBV5-4|TRBJ2-1|TRBD2|few
TGTGCCAGCAGCTTGGAGCCGGGACTAGCGGGAGGGCAAAGCAATGAGCAGTTCTTC
CASSLEPGLAGGQSNEQFF
>TRBV30|TRBJ2-1|NA|NA
TGTGCCTGGGGTGGAAGTGGGGGGAGTAAATCCTACAATGAGCAGTTCTTC
CAWGGSGGSKSYNEQFF
>TRBV5-6|TRBJ1-5|NA|few
TGTGCCAGCAGCATAAGGGTTACCAATCAGCCCCAGCATTTT
CASSIRVTNQPQHF
>TRBV5-1|TRBJ2-3|NA|few
TGCGCCAGCAGCTTGGGGACGAATACGGCGGATACGCAGTATTTT
CASSLGTNTADTQYF
>TRBV20-1|TRBJ2-7|TRBD1|few
TGCAGTGCTATTCGACCCGGGACAGGGGGAGACGAGCAGTACTTC
CSAIRPGTGGDEQYF